Shown below are 26 T cell receptor beta chains from a single sample sequenced in a study of control samples from healthy donors and cancer patients (dated by TCRdb to about 2020). Library preparation was by the immunoSEQ multiplex PCR assay. Here the immuneACCESS table is served through TCRdb, limited to in-frame sequences with V and J called. Missing clones are a known gap in these copies; in checked studies unresolved V genes cover under half, and the rest lacks a known reason. The sample table shows fewer than 95,000 clones, and more than 70% are seen once. The ten largest clones represent approximately 2% of the sample. The material sequenced was blood. These TCRs come from a woman aged 40 to 50 in good health.

This chain uses TRBV9 with TRBJ1-3; the D is unclear. The length of the CDR3 is 15 residues. Deletions cut 7 bases from V and 0 bases from J, with 14 bases between. Germline CDR1 reads SGDLS; CDR2 reads YYNGEE. CDR3 in DNA: TGTGCCAGCGCCGACGGCGGGTCCTCTGGAAACACCATATATTTT. It yields the protein CASADGGSSGNTIYF.

This clone was counted a few times. This chain links TRBV19 with TRBJ2-3, with a possible D match to TRBD2 (5 bases). In germline, CDR1 is LNHDA, CDR2 SQIVND (reference sequence). The CDR3 is 12 amino acids. V lost 5 bases to trimming and J lost 4 bases, with 7 bases between them. The CDR3 nucleotides are TGTGCCAGTAGTCCGGAGGCAGATACGCAGTATTTT. It specifies CASSPEADTQYF.

The chain couples TRBV2 to TRBJ2-7, with unresolved D. The germline gives CDR1 SNHLY, CDR2 FYNNEI. The ends were cut back, 3 bases at V and 1 base at J, with 10 bases in the middle. The CDR3 is 14 amino acids. The CDR3 is CASSETAASYEQYF. The CDR3, as DNA: TGTGCCAGCAGTGAGACGGCAGCTTCCTACGAGCAGTACTTC.

In this sample, this clone turned up once. The CDR3 bases are TGTGCCAGCAGCGGGCCGCGGCTGGTCACCGGGGAGCTGTTTTTT. Encoded protein: CASSGPRLVTGELFF. This chain uses TRBV9 with TRBJ2-2, with D uncertain. Trimming stripped 3 bases from V and 4 bases from J, with 13 bases between. Germline V gene data show CDR1 as SGDLS and CDR2 as YYNGEE. This CDR3 is 15 amino acids long.

The J gene is TRBJ1-6, the V gene TRBV10-3, with D possibly TRBD1 on 5 matching bases. Germline V gene lookup returns CDR1 ENHRY and CDR2 SYGVKD. The CDR3 length is 16 residues. V lost 6 bases and J 8 bases, leaving 20 bases between the germline ends. This CDR3 is CAISDRARGGDSPLHF. CDR3 DNA: TGTGCCATCAGCGATAGAGCGCGGGGGGGTGATTCACCCCTCCACTTT.

The chain uses TRBV14 and TRBJ2-1; the D gene is possibly TRBD2 (7 bases). The germline V gene has CDR1 SGHDN and CDR2 FVKESK. This CDR3 region has 20 residues. V shed 2 bases and J shed 0 bases, with 23 bases lying between them. CDR3 in amino acids: CASSQRGPRGGGSSYNEQFF. The CDR3 coding sequence is TGTGCCAGCAGCCAAAGAGGCCCCCGGGGCGGGGGCAGCTCCTACAATGAGCAGTTCTTC.

This sequence joins TRBV2 and TRBJ1-6; D gene ambiguous. Trimming cost V 7 bases and J 5 bases, with 6 bases left between them. Germline V gives CDR1 SNHLY, CDR2 FYNNEI. The CDR3 consists of 12 residues. The CDR3 is CASKQDNSPLHF. The DNA for the CDR3 is TGTGCCAGCAAGCAAGATAATTCACCCCTCCACTTT.

In its sample, this clone was seen once. The V and J genes are TRBV5-4 and TRBJ2-7; D not resolved. Germline CDR1 SGHNT, CDR2 YYREEE (reference sequence). There are 13 residues in the CDR3. V was shortened by 4 bases and J by 3 bases, with 11 bases between the two germline ends. The CDR3 DNA reads TGTGCCAGCAGCCGAGCAGGTGACTACGAGCAGTACTTC. Translating gives CASSRAGDYEQYF. The whole variable domain, filled in from reference TRBV5-4 and TRBJ2-7, reads ETGVTQSPTHLIKTRGQQVTLRCSSQSGHNTVSWYQQALGQGPQFIFQYYREEENGRGNFPPRFSGLQFPNYSSELNVNALELDDSALYLCASSRAGDYEQYFGPGTRLTVT.

V gene TRBV5-6 combines with J gene TRBJ1-6, with D maybe TRBD1 (5 bases). Trimming took 4 bases from V and 11 from J, leaving 10 bases between them. The germline V gene has CDR1 SGHDT and CDR2 YYEEEE. The CDR3 has 12 amino acids. CDR3: CASSGTFAPLHF. The CDR3 bases are TGTGCCAGCAGCGGGACCTTTGCACCCCTCCACTTT.

The chain recombines TRBV30 with TRBJ2-2; perhaps TRBD2 as D (6 bases). The CDR3 runs to 17 residues. Germline V gives CDR1 GTSNPN, CDR2 SVGIG (reference sequence). Trimming removed 2 bases from V and 4 bases from J, with 20 bases in between. The CDR3 coding sequence is TGTGCCTGGAGTAGGCGGGATGGGGGGAAAAGCACCGGGGAGCTGTTTTTT. Its protein product is CAWSRRDGGKSTGELFF.

The genes are TRBV19 and TRBJ2-7; maybe TRBD2 (5 bases). The CDR3 loop spans 15 amino acids. The V end was cut by 0 bases, the J end by 3 bases, with 12 bases between. Germline assignment: CDR1 LNHDA and CDR2 SQIVND (reference sequence). DNA of the CDR3: TGTGCCAGTAGTATAGAGCTAGCCTCGAACTACGAGCAGTACTTC. This sequence encodes CASSIELASNYEQYF.

This sequence joins TRBV15 and TRBJ1-3; D possibly corresponds to TRBD1 (5 bases). There are 13 residues in the CDR3. V dropped 0 bases and J dropped 8 bases, with 8 bases sitting between them. The V gene's germline CDR1 is LNHNV and CDR2 YYDKDF (reference sequence). CDR3 loop: CATSREGGYTIYF. CDR3 DNA sequence: TGTGCCACCAGCAGAGAGGGGGGGTACACCATATATTTT.

This chain links TRBV30 with TRBJ1-2; D might be TRBD1 (6 bases). V was trimmed by 2 bases and J by 0 bases, leaving 16 bases between them. This CDR3 has 16 residues. Germline CDR1 is GTSNPN and CDR2 is SVGIG (reference sequence). The CDR3: CAWSLKGHQANYGYTF. The CDR3 coding sequence is TGTGCCTGGAGTCTTAAGGGACATCAAGCTAACTATGGCTACACCTTC.

The CDR3 region is CASRSRGVSTDTQYF. The CDR3 region has the DNA TGTGCCAGCAGGAGTCGGGGGGTAAGCACAGATACGCAGTATTTT. The chain joins TRBV6-5 to TRBJ2-3, with 7 bases that match TRBD2. There are 15 residues in the CDR3. Trimming took 6 bases from V and 0 from J; bases not matched to a gene: 6. CDR1 and CDR2 from the germline V gene are MNHEY and SVGAGI.

V is TRBV7-2 and J is TRBJ2-3; weak D call: TRBD2 (6 bases). Germline CDR1 reads SGHTA; CDR2 reads FQGNSA. V lost 5 bases, J lost 5 bases, and 20 bases lay in between. The CDR3 is made up of 16 amino acids. This CDR3 reads CASSPHRRGSGDTQYF. Written as DNA, the CDR3 is TGTGCCAGCAGCCCTCATAGGAGGGGTAGTGGAGATACGCAGTATTTT. Supplemented by reference TRBV7-2 and TRBJ2-3, the full variable domain reads GAGVSQSPSNKVTEKGKDVELRCDPISGHTALYWYRQSLGQGLEFLIYFQGNSAPDKSGLPSDRFSAERTGGSVSTLTIQRTQQEDSAVYLCASSPHRRGSGDTQYFGPGTRLTVL.

CDR3 sequence: CASSRRDGGTDTQYF. The DNA for the CDR3 is TGCGCCAGCAGCAGGAGGGACGGAGGCACAGATACGCAGTATTTT. The gene calls are TRBV5-1 and TRBJ2-3; TRBD2 is a possible D gene (6 bases). Germline CDR1 SGHRS, CDR2 YFSETQ. The CDR3 is 15 amino acids. V was pared by 4 bases and J by 1 base, with 13 bases between.

The CDR3 loop is CASSQFLAGAYNEQFF. CDR3 in DNA: TGCGCCAGCAGCCAATTTTTAGCGGGCGCCTACAATGAGCAGTTCTTC. The V gene is TRBV4-3, the J gene TRBJ2-1; TRBD2 matches at 7 bases. CDR3 size: 16 residues. Trimming cost V 2 bases and J 2 bases; bases outside gene matches: 6. The germline V gene has CDR1 LGHNA and CDR2 YSLEER.

The chain uses TRBV7-8 and TRBJ1-1; 7 bases map to TRBD1. Germline lookup yields CDR1 SGHVS and CDR2 FQNEAQ. V dropped 8 bases and J dropped 4; count of bases not matched to a gene: 7. This CDR3 is built from 13 residues. The CDR3, as DNA: TGTGCCAGCGGCCAGCCAGGGGGCACTGAAGCTTTCTTT. It specifies CASGQPGGTEAFF.

The chain uses TRBV5-1 and TRBJ2-7, with D tentatively TRBD2 (5 bases). This CDR3 is built from 17 residues. Trimming stripped 1 base from V and 3 bases from J, with 20 bases between. Germline loops: CDR1 SGHRS, CDR2 YFSETQ. DNA for the CDR3: TGCGCCAGCAGCTTGACTAGTGTGGGCCGGGCTAGCTACGAGCAGTACTTC. Its translation is CASSLTSVGRASYEQYF.

V usage is TRBV24-1 and J usage is TRBJ2-2; 7 bases agree with TRBD1. CDR1 KGHDR and CDR2 SFDVKD come from the germline V gene. Trimming cost V 2 bases and J 0 bases; bases outside gene matches: 5. This CDR3 contains 17 residues. The DNA for the CDR3 is TGTGCCACCAGTGATTCGAGACAGGGCGCGAACACCGGGGAGCTGTTTTTT. This translates into CATSDSRQGANTGELFF.

The genes are TRBV7-9 and TRBJ2-1; no clear D gene. CDR1 and CDR2 from the germline V gene are SEHNR and FQNEAQ (reference sequence). Trimming stripped 11 bases from V and 4 bases from J, with 18 bases between. The length of the CDR3 is 14 residues. CDR3 in DNA: TGTGCCGGCGGAGACATCCTGGAGTACAATGAGCAGTTCTTC. This gives the protein CAGGDILEYNEQFF.

The genes are TRBV4-1 and TRBJ2-5, with 11 positions matching TRBD2. V gave up 0 bases and J gave up 1 base; unmatched junction bases: 7. The CDR3 is made up of 18 amino acids. Looked up from germline, CDR1 is MGHRA and CDR2 is YSYEKL. The CDR3 sequence is CASSQDGGLAGPQETQYF. The DNA of the CDR3 is TGCGCCAGCAGCCAAGATGGAGGACTAGCGGGCCCCCAAGAGACCCAGTACTTC.

V and J are TRBV3-1 (or the pseudogene TRBV3-2) and TRBJ2-3; possible D gene TRBD1, 5 bases. This CDR3 has 14 residues. Trimming left V 4 bases short and J 5 bases short, with 13 bases between. The germline gives CDR1 LGHDT, CDR2 YNNKEL (reference sequence). The chain's CDR3 is CASSPPAGIDTQYF. As DNA, the CDR3 is TGTGCCAGCAGCCCCCCGGCAGGGATAGATACGCAGTATTTT.

This clone was seen more than once but under ten times. J is TRBJ1-5 and V is TRBV27; no firm D call. This CDR3 contains 15 residues. Germline CDR1 and CDR2: MNHEY and SMNVEV (reference sequence). The germline V and J ends were trimmed by 5 bases and 4 bases, with 15 bases remaining between them. The CDR3 is CASSTDIWRNQPQHF. In DNA form, the CDR3 reads TGTGCCAGCAGTACCGATATTTGGCGGAATCAGCCCCAGCATTTT.

This clone was recorded only once. At one end, the junction sequence differs from germline, possibly due to a read error. The same CDR3 arises from other DNA sequences in this sample as well. This chain uses TRBV15 with TRBJ1-5; D not resolved. Germline V gene data show CDR1 as LNHNV and CDR2 as YYDKDF (reference sequence). CDR3 length equals 16 residues. CDR3 sequence (DNA): TGCGCCACCAGCAGAGATCGAGGAGGGAGCAATCAGCCCCAGCATTTT. Translated: CATSRDRGGSNQPQHF. Using reference TRBV15 and TRBJ1-5 for the parts outside the CDR3, the full variable domain is DAMVIQNPRYQVTQFGKPVTLSCSQTLNHNVMYWYQQKSSQAPKLLFHYYDKDFNNEADTPDNFQSRRPNTSFCFLDIRSPGLGDTAMYLCATSRDRGGSNQPQHFGDGTRLSIL.

This chain uses TRBV2 with TRBJ1-2; possibly TRBD1 for D (6 bases). Germline CDR1 SNHLY, CDR2 FYNNEI. Trimming stripped 3 bases from V and 2 bases from J, with 13 bases between. This CDR3 has 15 amino acids. The CDR3 DNA reads as TGTGCCAGCAGTGAGGTCCCTACAGGGAACTATGGCTACACCTTC. It encodes CASSEVPTGNYGYTF.